This record looks at one TCR beta chain sequence and its context. Original handling: Junction-only immunoSEQ data arrived without quality scores, meaning filtering differed. TCRdb's copy holds only in-frame clones and misses some; the assay was immunoSEQ multiplex PCR. The DNA was the basis for D and trimming; V, J and clone size are from that table. The table records under 600,000 clones, around 77% of them present only once. This sample is drawn from a study of shared clonotypes between healthy human individuals. Sequenced sample: PBMCs. This receptor was obtained from a woman in her thirties or forties in good health. Some clones in this sample may be carry-over from other donors' samples.

The CDR3 DNA sequence: TGTGCCAGCAGTGGAACAGACTTTCAGCCCCAGCATTTT. Translating gives CASSGTDFQPQHF. The J gene is TRBJ1-5, the V gene TRBV2; D is undetermined. V was cut by 4 bases and J by 6 bases, with 10 bases left in between. This CDR3 has 13 amino acids. From germline, CDR1 is SNHLY and CDR2 FYNNEI.